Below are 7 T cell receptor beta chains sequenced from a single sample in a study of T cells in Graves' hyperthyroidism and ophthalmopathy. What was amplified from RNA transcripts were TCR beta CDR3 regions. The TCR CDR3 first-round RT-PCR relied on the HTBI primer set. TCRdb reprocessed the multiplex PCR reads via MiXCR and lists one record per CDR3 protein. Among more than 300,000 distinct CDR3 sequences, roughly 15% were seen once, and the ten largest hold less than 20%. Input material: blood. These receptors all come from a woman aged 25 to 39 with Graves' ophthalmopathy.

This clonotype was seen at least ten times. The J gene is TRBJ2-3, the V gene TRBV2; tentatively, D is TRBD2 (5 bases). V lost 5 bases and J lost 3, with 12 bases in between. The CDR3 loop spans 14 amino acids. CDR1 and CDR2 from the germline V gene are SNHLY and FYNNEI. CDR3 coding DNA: TGTGCCAGCAGTTCCGAGGGTACGACAGATACGCAGTATTTT. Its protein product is CASSSEGTTDTQYF.

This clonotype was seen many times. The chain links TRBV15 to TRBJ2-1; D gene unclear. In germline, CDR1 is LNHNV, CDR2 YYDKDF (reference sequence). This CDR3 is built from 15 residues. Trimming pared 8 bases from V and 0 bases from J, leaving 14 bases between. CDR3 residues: CATSPGPSSYNEQFF. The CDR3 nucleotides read TGTGCCACCTCCCCGGGCCCTAGCTCCTACAATGAGCAGTTCTTC.

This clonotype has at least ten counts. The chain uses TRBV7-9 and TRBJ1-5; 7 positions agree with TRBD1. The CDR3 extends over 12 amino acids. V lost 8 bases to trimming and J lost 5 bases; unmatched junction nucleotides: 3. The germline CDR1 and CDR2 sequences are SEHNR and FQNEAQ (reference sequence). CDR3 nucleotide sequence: TGTGCCAGCCAAGACAGGGATCAGCCCCAGCATTTT. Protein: CASQDRDQPQHF. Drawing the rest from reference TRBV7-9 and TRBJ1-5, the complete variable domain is DTGVSQNPRHKITKRGQNVTFRCDPISEHNRLYWYRQTLGQGPEFLTYFQNEAQLEKSRLLSDRFSAERPKGSFSTLEIQRTEQGDSAMYLCASQDRDQPQHFGDGTRLSIL.

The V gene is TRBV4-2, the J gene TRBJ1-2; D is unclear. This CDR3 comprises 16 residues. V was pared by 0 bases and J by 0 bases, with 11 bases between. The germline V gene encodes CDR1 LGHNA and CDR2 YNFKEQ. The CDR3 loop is CASSQEKIQANYGYTF. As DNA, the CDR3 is TGTGCCAGCAGCCAAGAAAAAATACAAGCTAACTATGGCTACACCTTC.

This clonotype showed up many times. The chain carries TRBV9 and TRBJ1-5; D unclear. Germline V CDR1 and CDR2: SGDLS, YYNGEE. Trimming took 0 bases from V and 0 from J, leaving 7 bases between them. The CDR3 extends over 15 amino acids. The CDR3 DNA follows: TGTGCCAGCAGCGTAGGCGGATCTAGCAATCAGCCCCAGCATTTT. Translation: CASSVGGSSNQPQHF.

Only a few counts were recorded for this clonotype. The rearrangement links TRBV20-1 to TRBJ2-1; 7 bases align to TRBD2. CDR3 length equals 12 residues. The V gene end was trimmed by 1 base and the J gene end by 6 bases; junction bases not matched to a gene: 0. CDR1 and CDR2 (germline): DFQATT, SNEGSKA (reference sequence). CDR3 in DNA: TGCAGTGCTAGAGCGGGGGGCAATGAGCAGTTCTTC. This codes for CSARAGGNEQFF.

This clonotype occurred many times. CDR3 residues: CSADIDRDQETQYF. DNA of the CDR3: TGCAGCGCAGACATCGACAGGGACCAAGAGACCCAGTACTTC. The rearrangement uses TRBV29-1 and TRBJ2-5; 7 nucleotides line up with TRBD1. The junction had 8 bases not matched to a gene; V was cut back by 7 bases and J by 0 bases. From germline, CDR1 is SQVTM and CDR2 ANQGSEA. The CDR3 contains 14 residues.